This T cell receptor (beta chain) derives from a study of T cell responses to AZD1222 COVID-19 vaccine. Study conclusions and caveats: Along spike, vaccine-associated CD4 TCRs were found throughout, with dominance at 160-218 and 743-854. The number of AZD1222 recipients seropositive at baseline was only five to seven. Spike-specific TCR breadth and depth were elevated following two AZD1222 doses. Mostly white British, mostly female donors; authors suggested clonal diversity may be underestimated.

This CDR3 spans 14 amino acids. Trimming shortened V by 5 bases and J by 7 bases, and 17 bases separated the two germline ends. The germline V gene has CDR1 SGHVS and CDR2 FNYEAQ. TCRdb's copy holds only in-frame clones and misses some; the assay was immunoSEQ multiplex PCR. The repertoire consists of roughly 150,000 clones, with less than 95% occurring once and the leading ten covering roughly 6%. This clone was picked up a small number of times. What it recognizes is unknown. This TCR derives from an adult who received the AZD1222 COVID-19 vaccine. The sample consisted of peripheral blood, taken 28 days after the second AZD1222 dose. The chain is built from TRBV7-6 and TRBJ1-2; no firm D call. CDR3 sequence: CASSPGSAESGYTF. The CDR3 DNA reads TGTGCCAGCAGCCCTGGGTCGGCCGAGTCTGGCTACACCTTC.